These 19 T cell receptor beta chains share one sample of origin, sequenced in a study of early T cells in non-severe SARS-CoV-2 infection. Each CDR3 protein is one row after TCRdb ran MiXCR on the 5' RACE reads. Found here are approximately 66,000 distinct CDR3 sequences, under 15% of them singletons; the top ten hold roughly 5.3%. The sequenced sample was whole blood. The source is an adult who was a healthcare worker with PCR-confirmed SARS-CoV-2 infection or an uninfected control (not recorded which).

This clonotype has only a few counts. The genes are TRBV10-1 and TRBJ2-4, with D perhaps being TRBD1 or TRBD2 (5 bases each). This CDR3 has 13 residues. Between the trimmed V and J ends, which lost 3 bases and 6 bases, there was a span of 9 bases. Looked up from germline, CDR1 is WNHNN and CDR2 is SYGVQD (reference sequence). In DNA form, the CDR3 reads TGCGCCAGCAGTGACCGGGGCCTAAACATTCAGTACTTC. Its protein product is CASSDRGLNIQYF.

The CDR3 DNA is TGTGCCAGCAGCTTATATGGCCCAGGGGACCAAGAGACCCAGTACTTC. Translated: CASSLYGPGDQETQYF. The chain joins TRBV7-9 to TRBJ2-5; maybe TRBD1 (6 bases). CDR3 length equals 16 residues. The germline V and J ends were trimmed by 2 bases and 0 bases, with 13 bases remaining between them. Germline V gene lookup returns CDR1 SEHNR and CDR2 FQNEAQ (reference sequence).

The table lists this clonotype with a few counts. The V and J genes are TRBV5-1 and TRBJ2-1, with D tentatively TRBD1 (6 bases). The germline CDR1 and CDR2 sequences are SGHRS and YFSETQ. The V end was cut by 2 bases, the J end by 5 bases, with 8 bases between. CDR3 size: 13 residues. Here the CDR3 reads CASSFYRDNEQFF. Here the CDR3 DNA reads TGCGCCAGCAGCTTTTACAGGGACAATGAGCAGTTCTTC.

This clonotype was seen repeatedly, ten times or more. The rearrangement joins TRBV10-3 to TRBJ2-1, with 10 bases aligning to TRBD1. Germline CDR1 reads ENHRY; CDR2 reads SYGVKD. The CDR3 consists of 18 residues. Trimming cost V 6 bases and J 0 bases; bases outside gene matches: 11. The CDR3 DNA reads as TGTGCCATCAGCTACGGAGGGACAGGGGCCAGCTCCTACAATGAGCAGTTCTTC. It is translated as CAISYGGTGASSYNEQFF.

This clonotype was observed a few times. Here the CDR3 reads CSASSGVRGQYF. The CDR3 DNA follows: TGCAGTGCTAGCTCGGGGGTTAGGGGGCAGTACTTC. This chain links TRBV20-1 with TRBJ2-7; possible D gene TRBD2, 6 bases. V lost 3 bases and J 9 bases, leaving 15 bases between the germline ends. The germline CDR1 and CDR2 sequences are DFQATT and SNEGSKA (reference sequence). The CDR3 consists of 12 residues.

This clonotype appeared many times. This chain links TRBV20-1 with TRBJ2-1; maybe TRBD2 (5 bases). The CDR3 has 13 amino acids. Germline V gene data show CDR1 as DFQATT and CDR2 as SNEGSKA (reference sequence). Trimming took off 4 bases at V and 7 bases at J, with 14 bases between the two ends. This CDR3 is CSATMRAGNEQFF. Here the CDR3 DNA reads TGCAGTGCTACAATGCGGGCTGGTAATGAGCAGTTCTTC.

The chain joins TRBV7-2 to TRBJ2-5; 7 bases are shared with TRBD1. CDR3 length equals 15 residues. V lost 5 bases, J lost 3 bases, and 9 bases stayed unmatched. CDR1 is SGHTA, CDR2 FQGNSA, per germline. The CDR3 protein is CASSRRQGGEETQYF. The CDR3 region has the DNA TGTGCCAGCAGCCGCAGACAGGGCGGAGAAGAGACCCAGTACTTC. Full variable domain (missing parts from reference TRBV7-2 and TRBJ2-5): GAGVSQSPSNKVTEKGKDVELRCDPISGHTALYWYRQSLGQGLEFLIYFQGNSAPDKSGLPSDRFSAERTGGSVSTLTIQRTQQEDSAVYLCASSRRQGGEETQYFGPGTRLLVL.

This clonotype was observed a few times. V is TRBV7-8 and J is TRBJ2-5; D assignment may be TRBD1 or TRBD2 (6 bases each). Germline V CDR1 and CDR2: SGHVS, FQNEAQ. V lost 3 bases and J 3 bases, leaving 14 bases between the germline ends. This CDR3 region has 15 residues. This CDR3 is CASSFVPRGEETQYF. Written as DNA, the CDR3 is TGTGCCAGCAGCTTCGTGCCGAGGGGGGAAGAGACCCAGTACTTC.

As for this clonotype: A much larger clone differs by one base, so this may be a read error. The chain employs TRBV5-1 and TRBJ2-5, with TRBD2 identical over 13 bases. CDR1 and CDR2 (germline): SGHRS, YFSETQ. The CDR3 runs to 15 residues. This CDR3 is CVSSSGLAGVETQYF. CDR3 bases: TGCGTCAGCAGCTCTGGACTAGCGGGAGTAGAGACCCAGTACTTC.

This clonotype has just a few counts. The chain combines TRBV3-1 with TRBJ2-1; D uncertain. The germline V gene has CDR1 LGHDT and CDR2 YNNKEL (reference sequence). Trimming removed 2 bases at V and 10 bases at J, with 15 bases between. The CDR3 runs 14 residues. CDR3 sequence reads: CASSQRTSAREQFF. The DNA for the CDR3 is TGTGCCAGCAGCCAAAGGACCTCCGCTAGGGAGCAGTTCTTC.

This clonotype was picked up many times. The chain has TRBV30 and TRBJ1-2; a possible D gene is TRBD1 (6 bases). The germline V gene encodes CDR1 GTSNPN and CDR2 SVGIG (reference sequence). The CDR3 is 12 residues long. The germline V and J ends were trimmed by 5 bases and 4 bases, with 11 bases remaining between them. Here the CDR3 reads CAWWTVRYGYTF. The CDR3, as DNA: TGTGCCTGGTGGACAGTCCGCTATGGCTACACCTTC.

This clonotype was recorded a few times. This chain links TRBV30 with TRBJ1-2; the D is unclear. V lost 1 base and J 4 bases, leaving 16 bases between the germline ends. The CDR3 contains 15 residues. Germline CDR1 and CDR2: GTSNPN and SVGIG (reference sequence). CDR3 residues: CAWSAPGRVSYGYTF. The CDR3 nucleotides read TGTGCCTGGAGTGCCCCCGGGAGGGTTAGCTATGGCTACACCTTC.

This clonotype was observed a few times. This chain connects TRBV28 to TRBJ2-1, with 7 positions matching TRBD2. The germline gives CDR1 MDHEN, CDR2 SYDVKM. Unmatched junction bases numbered 10, after V lost 1 base and J lost 4 bases. The CDR3 has 17 residues. This CDR3 reads CASSLYRGVPGYNEQFF. Here the CDR3 DNA reads TGTGCCAGCAGTTTATATCGGGGGGTGCCCGGTTACAATGAGCAGTTCTTC.

This clonotype was recorded many times. V is TRBV29-1 and J is TRBJ1-6, with a possible D match to TRBD1 (5 bases). V was pared by 6 bases and J by 9 bases, with 15 bases between. The CDR3 spans 13 residues. Germline CDR1 is SQVTM and CDR2 is ANQGSEA. The chain's CDR3 is CSVADIEGSPLHF. The CDR3 coding sequence is TGCAGCGTGGCGGACATCGAGGGTTCACCCCTCCACTTT.

The gene calls are TRBV11-2 and TRBJ2-2, with D possibly being TRBD2 (5 bases). V lost 8 bases and J 6 bases, leaving 16 bases between the germline ends. The CDR3 is made up of 14 amino acids. Germline-derived CDR1 and CDR2 are SGHAT and FQNNGV. The CDR3 sequence is CASSPRGYAGELFF. The CDR3 DNA is TGTGCCAGCTCGCCTCGGGGTTACGCCGGGGAGCTGTTTTTT.

This clonotype occurred a few times. This CDR3 is CATSDLRTGPDTQYF. CDR3 bases: TGTGCCACCAGTGATTTGCGAACAGGCCCCGATACGCAGTATTTT. The chain couples TRBV24-1 to TRBJ2-3, with a possible D match to TRBD1 (5 bases). The CDR3 runs to 15 residues. The germline V gene encodes CDR1 KGHDR and CDR2 SFDVKD. Trimming took off 0 bases at V and 6 bases at J, with 12 bases between the two ends.

This clonotype was seen ten or more times. The chain joins TRBV4-2 to TRBJ2-7, with TRBD1 as a possible D gene (5 bases). V was cut by 0 bases and J by 1 base, with 16 bases left in between. CDR1 is LGHNA and CDR2 is YNFKEQ in the germline V gene. The CDR3 spans 17 residues. The DNA of the CDR3 is TGTGCCAGCAGCCAAGATCGGCCCAGGGCTGGGTCCTACGAGCAGTACTTC. Its translation: CASSQDRPRAGSYEQYF.

The sample holds a few counts of this clonotype. V is TRBV20-1 and J is TRBJ2-5, with D perhaps being TRBD1 or TRBD2 (6 bases each). The CDR3 runs 15 residues. Germline V gene lookup returns CDR1 DFQATT and CDR2 SNEGSKA (reference sequence). The V and J ends lost 0 bases and 4 bases respectively, with 15 bases between them. As DNA, the CDR3 is TGCAGTGCTAGAGATCCTAGGGGGGCCGGAGAGACCCAGTACTTC. As protein: CSARDPRGAGETQYF.

This clonotype was found a few times. The rearrangement links TRBV29-1 to TRBJ2-7; no clear D. The germline V gene has CDR1 SQVTM and CDR2 ANQGSEA. The length of the CDR3 is 12 residues. The V and J ends lost 3 bases and 0 bases respectively, with 6 bases between them. The CDR3 DNA reads TGCAGCGTTGAGACTTTCTCCTACGAGCAGTACTTC. Translation gives CSVETFSYEQYF.